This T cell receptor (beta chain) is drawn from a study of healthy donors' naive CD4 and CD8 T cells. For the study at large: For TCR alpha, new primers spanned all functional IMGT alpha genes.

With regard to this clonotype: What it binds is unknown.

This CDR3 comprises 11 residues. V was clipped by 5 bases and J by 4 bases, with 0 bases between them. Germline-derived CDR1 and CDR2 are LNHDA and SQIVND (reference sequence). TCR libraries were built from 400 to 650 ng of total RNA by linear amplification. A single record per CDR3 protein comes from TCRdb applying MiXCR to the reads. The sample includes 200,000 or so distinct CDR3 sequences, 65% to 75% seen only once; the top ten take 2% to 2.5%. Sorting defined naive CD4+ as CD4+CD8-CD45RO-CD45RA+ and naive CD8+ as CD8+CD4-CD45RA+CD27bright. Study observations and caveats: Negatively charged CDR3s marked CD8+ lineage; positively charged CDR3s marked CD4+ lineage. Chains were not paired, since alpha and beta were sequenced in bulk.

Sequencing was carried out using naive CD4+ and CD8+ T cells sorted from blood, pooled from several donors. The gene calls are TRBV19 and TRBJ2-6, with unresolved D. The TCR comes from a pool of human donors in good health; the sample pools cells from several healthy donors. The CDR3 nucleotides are TGTGCCAGTAGTGGGGCCAACGTCCTGACTTTC. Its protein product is CASSGANVLTF.